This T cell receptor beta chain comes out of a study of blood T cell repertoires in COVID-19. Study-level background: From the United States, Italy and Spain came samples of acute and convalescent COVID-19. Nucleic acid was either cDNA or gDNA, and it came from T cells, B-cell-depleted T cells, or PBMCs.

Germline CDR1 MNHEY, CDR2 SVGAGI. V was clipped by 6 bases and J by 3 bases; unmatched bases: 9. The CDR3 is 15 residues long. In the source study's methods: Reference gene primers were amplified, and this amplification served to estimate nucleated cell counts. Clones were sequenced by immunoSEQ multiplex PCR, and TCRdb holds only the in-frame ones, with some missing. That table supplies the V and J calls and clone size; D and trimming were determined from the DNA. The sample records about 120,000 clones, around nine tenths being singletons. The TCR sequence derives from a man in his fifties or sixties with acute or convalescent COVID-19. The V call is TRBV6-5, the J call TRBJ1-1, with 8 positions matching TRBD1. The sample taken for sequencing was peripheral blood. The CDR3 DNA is TGTGCCAGCAGGCAAAGGACAGGGAGGGACACTGAAGCTTTCTTT. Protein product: CASRQRTGRDTEAFF.